Listed here are 8 T cell receptor beta chains from one sample, sequenced in a study of T cells in Graves' hyperthyroidism and ophthalmopathy. Authors of the study amplified TCR beta CDR3 regions from RNA transcripts. HTBI primers were used for first-round RT-PCR of the TCR CDR3. MiXCR, applied by TCRdb to the multiplex PCR reads, yields one record per CDR3 protein. The sample holds about 640,000 distinct CDR3 sequences, 20% seen once. Sequenced sample: blood. These receptors came from a young man with Graves' ophthalmopathy.

This rearrangement joins TRBV6-1 to TRBJ1-4; TRBD1 might be the D (5 bases). Trimming removed 7 bases from V and 8 bases from J, with 17 bases in between. This CDR3 has 14 amino acids. Germline assignment: CDR1 MNHNS and CDR2 SASEGT. In DNA, the CDR3 is TGTGCCAGCAATCTCGGGACCCCAATAGAAAAACTGTTTTTT. Protein: CASNLGTPIEKLFF.

In this sample, this clonotype turned up a few times. The chain employs TRBV12-3 or TRBV12-4 and TRBJ2-3; D not resolved. There are 14 residues in the CDR3. The V end lost 4 bases, the J end lost 2 bases, and 10 bases lay between the germline ends. The CDR3 DNA follows: TGTGCCAGCAGTTGGAGCAGTTCCACAGATACGCAGTATTTT. As protein: CASSWSSSTDTQYF.

This clonotype was seen a few times. The genes are TRBV7-9 and TRBJ1-1, with D unclear. Trimming cost V 0 bases and J 3 bases, with 17 bases left between them. Germline V gene data show CDR1 as SEHNR and CDR2 as FQNEAQ (reference sequence). The length of the CDR3 is 17 residues. The CDR3 sequence: CASSLAKLPGPDTEAFF. The CDR3, as DNA: TGTGCCAGCAGCTTAGCGAAGCTCCCTGGGCCGGACACTGAAGCTTTCTTT.

In its sample, this clonotype was seen a few times. This sequence joins TRBV28 and TRBJ2-1, with 11 bases fitting TRBD2. Germline CDR1 and CDR2: MDHEN and SYDVKM. V was pared by 4 bases and J by 3 bases, with 5 bases of the junction left unmatched. This CDR3 is 16 amino acids long. The CDR3 sequence is CASSYSLAGGYNEQFF. The CDR3 nucleotides read TGTGCCAGCAGTTACTCTCTAGCGGGAGGCTACAATGAGCAGTTCTTC.

The J gene is TRBJ2-1, the V gene TRBV4-1, with 12 bases lining up with TRBD2. V lost 4 bases to trimming and J lost 8 bases; unmatched junction nucleotides: 9. The CDR3 runs to 16 residues. The V gene's germline CDR1 is MGHRA and CDR2 YSYEKL. DNA of the CDR3: TGCGCCAGCAGCCGGGGACTAGCGGGCGTAGGCGATGAGCAGTTCTTC. Translated: CASSRGLAGVGDEQFF.

This clonotype has ten or more counts. The chain employs TRBV28 and TRBJ2-7; 12 nucleotides match TRBD2. The CDR3 sequence is 21 residues long. The V and J ends lost 3 bases and 2 bases, in that order; junction bases with no gene match: 20. Germline assignment: CDR1 MDHEN and CDR2 SYDVKM. CDR3 protein: CASSFPVSGTSGSELPYEQYF. CDR3 nucleotides: TGTGCCAGCAGTTTCCCGGTTTCCGGGACTAGCGGGTCCGAGCTGCCCTACGAGCAGTACTTC. Full variable domain (outside the CDR3, taken from reference TRBV28 and TRBJ2-7): DVKVTQSSRYLVKRTGEKVFLECVQDMDHENMFWYRQDPGLGLRLIYFSYDVKMKEKGDIPEGYSVSREKKERFSLILESASTNQTSMYLCASSFPVSGTSGSELPYEQYFGPGTRLTVT.

The chain joins TRBV20-1 to TRBJ2-3; TRBD2 might be the D (6 bases). This CDR3 region has 13 residues. Between the trimmed V and J ends, which lost 5 bases and 6 bases, there was a span of 15 bases. Germline loops: CDR1 DFQATT, CDR2 SNEGSKA (reference sequence). CDR3 amino acids: CSASRLGPDTQYF. CDR3 DNA sequence: TGCAGTGCTTCCCGACTAGGACCCGATACGCAGTATTTT.

The chain couples TRBV5-5 to TRBJ1-4; no clear D. Germline V lookup: CDR1 SGHKS, CDR2 YYEKEE (reference sequence). Between the trimmed V and J ends, which lost 0 bases and 8 bases, there was a span of 11 bases. The CDR3 is 14 residues long. CDR3 sequence (DNA): TGTGCCAGCAGCTTGGGTCCGACGGAGGAAAAACTGTTTTTT. As protein: CASSLGPTEEKLFF.